A selection of T cell receptor beta chains follows, all from one sample in a study of monozygotic twins with cystic fibrosis. Libraries were prepared by immunoSEQ multiplex PCR; TCRdb keeps only in-frame clonotypes and omits some of them. The repertoire holds some 31,000 clones, with around four fifths as singletons. Sequenced sample: blood. These receptors originate from a girl aged 2 to 9 with cystic fibrosis. The CDR3 runs from the conserved cysteine through the conserved F or W. Fields, in order: clone size, J gene, D gene, V gene, CDR3 protein, CDR3 DNA. The D gene is left open where the match is weak. The size of a clone is reported for some rows only, either as once, few or many, or as a class for expanded clones.

.	TRBJ1-2	TRBD1	TRBV5-1	CASSLVGTGDGYTF	TGCGCCAGCAGCTTGGTTGGGACAGGGGACGGCTACACCTTC
.	TRBJ2-5	.	TRBV2	CASRGLAEETQYF	TGTGCCAGCCGGGGGCTAGCGGAGGAGACCCAGTACTTC
.	TRBJ2-2	.	TRBV27	CASSLTGELFF	TGTGCCAGCAGTTTGACCGGGGAGCTGTTTTTT
.	TRBJ2-7	TRBD1	TRBV4-1	CASSQGRARDRENEQYF	TGCGCCAGCAGCCAAGGAAGGGCGAGGGACAGGGAGAACGAGCAGTACTTC
once	TRBJ2-7	TRBD1	TRBV25-1	CASRRTGQAYEQYF	TGTGCCAGCAGAAGGACCGGACAGGCCTACGAGCAGTACTTC
.	TRBJ1-1	.	TRBV4-1	CASSQVTGANTEAFF	TGCGCCAGCAGCCAAGTAACAGGAGCGAACACTGAAGCTTTCTTT
.	TRBJ1-2	.	TRBV28	CASSVPGSYTF	TGTGCCAGCAGTGTACCGGGATCCTACACCTTC
.	TRBJ2-1	.	TRBV7-9	CASSKTGNEQFF	TGTGCCAGCAGTAAGACCGGCAATGAGCAGTTCTTC
.	TRBJ2-5	.	TRBV29-1	CSVEVQGGETQYF	TGCAGCGTTGAGGTACAGGGCGGAGAGACCCAGTACTTC
.	TRBJ1-1	.	TRBV18	CASSPYTQEAFF	TGTGCCAGCTCCCCCTATACCCAAGAAGCTTTCTTT
.	TRBJ2-2	TRBD2	TRBV7-9	CASSLGALRGDTGELFF	TGTGCCAGCAGCCTAGGGGCCCTTCGGGGGGACACCGGGGAGCTGTTTTTT
.	TRBJ2-5	TRBD2	TRBV5-1	CASSLGTTQETQYF	TGCGCCAGCAGCTTAGGGACTACCCAAGAGACCCAGTACTTC
.	TRBJ2-5	.	TRBV6-5	CASSYVGMKTQYF	TGTGCCAGCAGTTATGTGGGAATGAAGACCCAGTACTTC
few	TRBJ1-1	TRBD1	TRBV18	CASSQTGITEAFF	TGTGCCAGCTCACAGACAGGGATCACTGAAGCTTTCTTT
few	TRBJ1-3	.	TRBV28	CASKETGRLFGNTIYF	TGTGCCAGCAAGGAAACAGGGAGGCTTTTCGGAAACACCATATATTTT
.	TRBJ2-2	.	TRBV7-8	CASSLGYRTTTAGRELFF	TGTGCCAGCAGCCTAGGTTACCGGACTACCACCGCCGGCCGGGAGCTGTTTTTT
.	TRBJ2-1	.	TRBV7-9	CASSLATGLMVSDNEQFF	TGTGCCAGCAGCTTAGCTACCGGCCTCATGGTTTCTGACAATGAGCAGTTCTTC
few	TRBJ1-1	TRBD1	TRBV5-4	CASSGGTGRDTEAFF	TGTGCCAGCAGCGGGGGGACAGGGAGGGACACTGAAGCTTTCTTT
.	TRBJ1-5	.	TRBV5-6	CASSLHAGTLAQPQHF	TGTGCCAGCAGCCTCCATGCAGGTACGTTAGCTCAGCCCCAGCATTTT
.	TRBJ1-3	.	TRBV2	CASSARDFPGNTIYF	TGTGCCAGCAGTGCCAGGGACTTTCCTGGAAACACCATATATTTT
.	TRBJ2-7	.	TRBV6-1	CASEDYEQYF	TGTGCCAGCGAGGACTACGAGCAGTACTTC
.	TRBJ1-1	TRBD1	TRBV4-2	CASSQGQGLANTEAFF	TGTGCCAGCAGCCAGGGACAGGGTCTGGCGAACACTGAAGCTTTCTTT
.	TRBJ1-2	.	TRBV10-3	CAIRTVKGLRDGYTF	TGTGCCATCAGGACAGTTAAGGGCTTGAGGGATGGCTACACCTTC
.	TRBJ1-6	.	TRBV6-1	CASSERGIVSPLHF	TGTGCCAGCAGTGAACGAGGGATAGTTTCACCCCTCCACTTT
.	TRBJ2-5	.	TRBV7-8	CASSHQSLALRTQETQYF	TGTGCCAGCAGCCACCAGAGCCTGGCCTTAAGGACCCAAGAGACCCAGTACTTC
.	TRBJ1-1	.	TRBV6-1	CASSVTGLNTEAFF	TGTGCCAGCAGTGTAACAGGGTTGAACACTGAAGCTTTCTTT
.	TRBJ2-7	.	TRBV27	CASRPQGSPSYEQYF	TGTGCCAGCAGGCCACAGGGTAGCCCGTCCTACGAGCAGTACTTC
.	TRBJ2-5	.	TRBV13	CASSLGAYQETQYF	TGTGCCAGCAGCTTGGGGGCTTACCAAGAGACCCAGTACTTC
.	TRBJ1-5	.	TRBV18	CASSPLEGSNQPQHF	TGTGCCAGCTCACCATTGGAGGGTAGCAATCAGCCCCAGCATTTT
once	TRBJ2-2	.	TRBV4-1	CASSHGGGELFF	TGCGCCAGCAGCCATGGAGGCGGGGAGCTGTTTTTT
.	TRBJ2-5	.	TRBV19	CASSLEETQYF	TGTGCCAGTAGCCTAGAAGAGACCCAGTACTTC
.	TRBJ2-1	.	TRBV5-1	CASSPTRISSMGEQFF	TGCGCCAGCAGCCCGACTAGAATAAGTTCTATGGGGGAGCAGTTCTTC